This T cell receptor (beta chain) is drawn from a study of neurological immune-mediated disorders. Trimming shortened V by 0 bases and J by 6 bases, and 13 bases separated the two germline ends. CDR3 size: 15 residues. Germline values: CDR1 SGHRS, CDR2 YFSETQ. The sample holds many counts of this clonotype. TCRdb fed the 5' RACE reads into MiXCR, producing one record per CDR3 protein. There are 30,000 to 35,000 distinct CDR3 sequences in the sample; around 25% occur only once, and around 27% lies in the top ten. The rearrangement uses TRBV5-1 and TRBJ2-1; D may be TRBD1 (6 bases). Source material: CD4+ T cells from blood. This sequence was found in a man aged 45-65 years with HTLV-1-associated myelopathy (HAM/TSP). The CDR3 DNA follows: TGCGCCAGCAGCTTGGTAGGACAGCCCCCCAATGAGCAGTTCTTC. It is translated as CASSLVGQPPNEQFF.